Listed below are T cell receptor beta chains from one sample, sequenced in a study of T-cell memory formation after mild COVID-19. TCRdb redid the calling of the 5' RACE reads with MiXCR, one entry per CDR3 protein. This table has 250,000 to 300,000 distinct CDR3 sequences, 15% to 20% appearing once. Specimen: PBMCs or a T cell subset sorted from them (not recorded which). These receptors came from a man aged 18 to 29 who had mild COVID-19 (a few samples of this study predate the infection). Cell type and time point are not known. Each CDR3 is given with its conserved first and last residue. D genes are given only for firm matches. Clone size is not always given. Where it is, it says once, few, many or a class for expanded clones.

CDR3,DNA,V,size,D,J
CSAARGLEQYF,TGCAGTGCGGCCCGGGGCCTCGAGCAGTACTTC,TRBV20-1,NA,NA,TRBJ2-7
CASSIDSNTEAFF,TGTGCCAGCAGCATAGACAGTAACACTGAAGCTTTCTTT,TRBV7-6,few,NA,TRBJ1-1
CACSRPPGGGPEGKQFF,TGCGCCTGCAGCCGGCCGCCAGGGGGGGGTCCCGAAGGAAAGCAGTTCTTC,TRBV5-1,few,NA,TRBJ2-1
CASSLPGANYEQYF,TGTGCCAGCAGTCTCCCGGGGGCGAACTACGAGCAGTACTTC,TRBV6-2/TRBV6-3,few,NA,TRBJ2-7
CASSQEHLSYNEQFF,TGTGCCAGCAGCCAGGAGCATCTCTCCTACAATGAGCAGTTCTTC,TRBV4-2,once,NA,TRBJ2-1
CASAVGNEQFF,TGTGCCAGCGCAGTAGGCAATGAGCAGTTCTTC,TRBV2,NA,NA,TRBJ2-1
CASSLGRGGGFCEQYF,TGTGCCAGCAGCTTAGGCCGGGGAGGGGGGTTCTGCGAGCAGTACTTC,TRBV7-2,NA,NA,TRBJ2-7
CSVARGGNYEQYF,TGCAGCGTAGCTAGAGGGGGAAACTACGAGCAGTACTTC,TRBV29-1,few,NA,TRBJ2-7
CASSFSRDRGGWWTEAFF,TGTGCCAGCAGTTTCTCCCGGGACAGGGGAGGTTGGTGGACTGAAGCTTTCTTT,TRBV12-3/TRBV12-4,few,TRBD1,TRBJ1-1
CASSFGFGDSPLHF,TGTGCCAGCAGTTTCGGGTTCGGGGATTCACCCCTCCACTTT,TRBV27,few,NA,TRBJ1-6
CASSQERGAETQYF,TGTGCCAGCAGCCAAGAGAGGGGGGCGGAGACCCAGTACTTC,TRBV3-1,NA,NA,TRBJ2-5
CAWDREGYEQYF,TGTGCCTGGGACAGGGAGGGCTACGAGCAGTACTTC,TRBV30,NA,NA,TRBJ2-7
CASSPQTMGGSPLHF,TGTGCCAGCAGCCCACAGACCATGGGCGGGTCACCCCTCCACTTT,TRBV7-9,NA,NA,TRBJ1-6
CASSYTGTSADEQFF,TGCGCCAGCAGCTACACCGGGACTAGCGCCGATGAGCAGTTCTTC,TRBV5-1,many,TRBD2,TRBJ2-1
CASSQGILAFQYF,TGTGCCAGCAGCCAGGGGATTCTCGCGTTTCAGTACTTC,TRBV4-2,NA,NA,TRBJ2-4
CASSPTSGGWDEQFF,TGTGCCAGCAGCCCAACTAGCGGGGGGTGGGATGAGCAGTTCTTC,TRBV7-9,NA,TRBD2,TRBJ2-1
CASREASYEQYF,TGTGCCAGCAGGGAGGCCTCCTACGAGCAGTACTTC,TRBV7-8,NA,NA,TRBJ2-7
CASSPRLETGGQETQYF,TGCGCCAGCAGCCCTCGCCTCGAGACTGGAGGCCAAGAGACCCAGTACTTC,TRBV4-3,few,NA,TRBJ2-5
CASSFPRSAGGSNEQFF,TGTGCCAGCAGTTTTCCGCGGTCGGCGGGGGGGAGCAATGAGCAGTTCTTC,TRBV12-3/TRBV12-4,few,TRBD2,TRBJ2-1
CASSLWDRGDTEAFF,TGTGCCAGCAGCTTGTGGGACAGGGGTGACACTGAAGCTTTCTTT,TRBV11-2,few,TRBD1,TRBJ1-1
CASSIGNGGAQPQHF,TGTGCCAGTAGTATCGGAAATGGGGGGGCTCAGCCCCAGCATTTT,TRBV19,once,NA,TRBJ1-5
CSVEDSGQGAVETQYF,NA,TRBV29-1,NA,NA,TRBJ2-5
CASSPVGRSSYEQYF,TGTGCCAGCAGCCCCGTGGGGCGTAGCTCCTACGAGCAGTACTTC,TRBV7-9,NA,NA,TRBJ2-7
CASSPRPGGSGELFF,TGTGCCAGCAGCCCTAGACCGGGGGGCTCCGGGGAGCTGTTTTTT,TRBV12-3/TRBV12-4,NA,NA,TRBJ2-2
CASSQDLRGLAGRSETQYF,TGTGCCAGCAGCCAAGATCTTCGGGGACTAGCGGGGAGGTCGGAGACCCAGTACTTC,TRBV4-2,NA,TRBD2,TRBJ2-5
CASSLGMAGAYTGELFF,TGCGCCAGCAGCTTGGGTATGGCGGGGGCCTACACCGGGGAGCTGTTTTTT,TRBV5-1,NA,NA,TRBJ2-2
CASSQDGAGRAGELFF,TGCGCCAGCAGCCAAGACGGCGCGGGGAGGGCCGGGGAGCTGTTTTTT,TRBV4-3,few,TRBD2,TRBJ2-2
CASSPSPRGSYNEQFF,TGTGCCAGCAGCCCCTCACCGAGAGGCTCCTACAATGAGCAGTTCTTC,TRBV12-3/TRBV12-4,NA,NA,TRBJ2-1
CASSQDLGDNEQFF,TGCGCCAGCAGCCAAGATCTCGGTGACAATGAGCAGTTCTTC,TRBV4-3,few,NA,TRBJ2-1
CSAPGRVSYEQYF,TGCAGTGCCCCCGGCAGGGTCTCCTACGAGCAGTACTTC,TRBV20-1,NA,NA,TRBJ2-7
CASSPDRGVLRWNTEAFF,TGTGCCAGCAGTCCAGACAGGGGGGTACTGCGGTGGAACACTGAAGCTTTCTTT,TRBV6-5,few,TRBD1,TRBJ1-1
CASSLPPNWNTGELFF,TGCGCCAGCAGCCTCCCGCCTAATTGGAACACCGGGGAGCTGTTTTTT,TRBV5-1,NA,NA,TRBJ2-2
CAISESGDTQYF,TGTGCCATCAGTGAGTCGGGTGATACGCAGTATTTT,TRBV10-3,many,NA,TRBJ2-3
CASSPVEESNTIYF,TGTGCCAGCAGCCCGGTCGAGGAGTCGAACACCATATATTTT,TRBV6-6,few,NA,TRBJ1-3
CASGGGASYEQYF,TGTGCCAGCGGCGGGGGGGCCAGCTACGAGCAGTACTTC,TRBV25-1,few,TRBD2,TRBJ2-7
CASSSYRRTDTQYF,TGTGCCAGCAGCTCTTACCGGCGCACAGATACGCAGTATTTT,TRBV7-2,few,NA,TRBJ2-3
CASNQPGGREFF,TGTGCCAGCAACCAGCCGGGGGGGCGAGAGTTCTTC,TRBV6-2/TRBV6-3,few,TRBD2,TRBJ2-1
CASSLGQGNEQFF,TGTGCCAGCAGTCTGGGACAGGGGAATGAGCAGTTCTTC,TRBV28,many,TRBD1,TRBJ2-1
CASSARSPGVNTQYF,TGTGCCAGCAGCGCCAGGTCCCCAGGCGTCAATACGCAGTATTTT,TRBV7-2,NA,NA,TRBJ2-3
CASSSPGVLNQPKHF,TGTGCCAGCAGCTCCCCAGGGGTCCTCAATCAGCCCAAGCATTTT,TRBV7-8,NA,NA,TRBJ1-5
CASSFSTGIYNEQFF,TGTGCCAGCAGCTTTTCGACAGGAATATACAATGAGCAGTTCTTC,TRBV7-6,many,NA,TRBJ2-1
CASSLNGSPSPLHF,TGTGCCAGCAGCTTAAATGGGTCCCCTTCACCCCTCCACTTT,TRBV7-2,many,NA,TRBJ1-6
CASSLTGATNEKLFF,TGTGCCAGCAGTCTCACAGGGGCAACTAATGAAAAACTGTTTTTT,TRBV12-3/TRBV12-4,few,TRBD1,TRBJ1-4
CASSRPGGGDTQYF,TGTGCCAGCAGCCGCCCCGGGGGTGGGGATACGCAGTATTTT,TRBV12-3/TRBV12-4,few,NA,TRBJ2-3
CASSLATASGNTIYF,TGTGCCAGCAGCTTAGCGACAGCTTCTGGAAACACCATATATTTT,TRBV7-2,few,NA,TRBJ1-3
CASSLEGLAPGANVLTF,TGTGCCAGCAGCTTAGAGGGACTAGCCCCTGGGGCCAACGTCCTGACTTTC,TRBV7-9,NA,TRBD2,TRBJ2-6
CASSLGTGGTQYF,TGTGCCAGCAGCTTAGGGACAGGGGGGACGCAGTATTTT,TRBV7-2,NA,TRBD1,TRBJ2-3
CASTNEPNTEAFF,TGTGCCAGCACTAACGAACCGAACACTGAAGCTTTCTTT,TRBV6-2/TRBV6-3,many,NA,TRBJ1-1
CASSVNYQSEAFF,TGCGCCAGCTCGGTTAACTACCAGTCTGAAGCTTTCTTT,TRBV5-1,NA,NA,TRBJ1-1
CSARPNQGAYNSPLHF,TGCAGTGCCCGCCCAAACCAGGGGGCGTATAATTCACCCCTCCACTTT,TRBV20-1,NA,TRBD1,TRBJ1-6
CASSQDIGGGREQFF,TGCGCCAGCAGCCAAGACATTGGAGGGGGCCGCGAGCAGTTCTTC,TRBV4-1,NA,NA,TRBJ2-1
CASSISSGGSNEQFF,TGTGCCAGTAGTATATCTAGCGGGGGGTCCAATGAGCAGTTCTTC,TRBV19,few,TRBD2,TRBJ2-1
CASSRFGGNYGYTF,TGTGCCAGCAGTCGCTTCGGGGGGAACTATGGCTACACCTTC,TRBV6-5,few,NA,TRBJ1-2
CASSQDLATRTNTGELFF,TGTGCCAGCAGCCAAGATCTCGCTACTAGAACGAACACCGGGGAGCTGTTTTTT,TRBV4-2,NA,NA,TRBJ2-2
CASSLGDLIPSTDTQYF,TGCGCCAGCAGCTTAGGAGATCTGATCCCTAGCACAGATACGCAGTATTTT,TRBV5-1,NA,NA,TRBJ2-3
CASRRWTGLANYGYTF,TGTGCCAGCCGACGATGGACAGGCCTTGCTAACTATGGCTACACCTTC,TRBV5-6,NA,TRBD1,TRBJ1-2
CASSPMGHNEQFF,TGTGCCAGCAGCCCGATGGGCCACAATGAGCAGTTCTTC,TRBV7-6,NA,NA,TRBJ2-1
CATRGSPMNTEAFF,TGTGCCACAAGGGGTTCGCCAATGAACACTGAAGCTTTCTTT,TRBV10-3,NA,NA,TRBJ1-1